This T cell receptor beta chain was observed in a study of T cells in Graves' hyperthyroidism and ophthalmopathy. This clonotype was seen repeatedly, ten times or more. Its antigen is currently unknown. V was trimmed by 2 bases and J by 4 bases, leaving 14 bases between them. This CDR3 contains 15 residues. The V gene's germline CDR1 is MNHEY and CDR2 SVGAGI. Amplified TCR beta CDR3 regions derived from RNA transcripts. HTBI primers were the set used in a first-round RT-PCR of the TCR CDR3. TCRdb fed the multiplex PCR reads into MiXCR, producing one record per CDR3 protein. The sample includes a few hundred thousand distinct CDR3 sequences, around 46% of them seen just once. Calling Graves' hyperthyroidism stable meant ophthalmopathy did not progress within 18 months. Uncontrolled infection, other autoimmune disease, pregnancy and lactation each barred patients from inclusion. Study results and limitations: Ophthalmopathy and stable hyperthyroidism were told apart by a 13 V-J model. Ophthalmopathy was identified by the model a median around 6.9 months ahead of onset.

The chain has TRBV6-5 and TRBJ1-2; D call uncertain. This clonotype originated in a woman aged 18-29 years with Graves' hyperthyroidism. The sequencing sample was made of peripheral blood or thyroid tissue (not recorded which). The CDR3 sequence is CASSYPTLAAYGYTF. CDR3 coding DNA: TGTGCCAGCAGTTACCCCACATTGGCCGCCTATGGCTACACCTTC.